This entry features one T cell receptor beta chain sequence. Antigen specificity is unknown. Germline CDR1 is SGHVS and CDR2 is FQNEAQ. J lost 5 bases, V lost 0 bases, and 2 bases had no gene match. This CDR3 is 14 amino acids long. The PBMCs studied were ones that came from roughly 11 ml fresh peripheral blood. The source of the sample is a study of T cells in Graves' hyperthyroidism and ophthalmopathy. Study-wide findings and caveats: The model predicted ophthalmopathy a median around 6.5 months before onset.

RNA transcripts were the template for amplifying TCR beta CDR3 regions. TCR CDR3 regions were first amplified by RT-PCR with HTBI primers. TCRdb re-analysed the multiplex PCR reads in MiXCR, keeping a single row per CDR3 protein. The sample gives fewer than 250,000 distinct CDR3 sequences, roughly 17% of which show up once; about 29% is in the top ten. The TCR was taken from a woman under 30 with Graves' ophthalmopathy. What was sequenced was blood. The V and J genes are TRBV7-8 and TRBJ1-2; 8 nucleotides align to TRBD1. The CDR3 is CASSLADRGYGYTF. CDR3 coding DNA: TGTGCCAGCAGCTTAGCCGACAGGGGTTATGGCTACACCTTC. The full variable domain, completed using reference TRBV7-8 and TRBJ1-2, is GAGVSQSPRYKVAKRGQDVALRCDPISGHVSLFWYQQALGQGPEFLTYFQNEAQLDKSGLPSDRFFAERPEGSVSTLKIQRTQQEDSAVYLCASSLADRGYGYTFGSGTRLTVV.